The next 13 T cell receptor beta chains were all read from a single sample in a study of control samples from healthy donors and cancer patients. TCRdb's copy holds only in-frame clones and misses some; the assay was immunoSEQ multiplex PCR. The top ten hold around 10% of the sample, which has about 140,000 clones, 80% to 90% seen once. The sequenced sample consisted of blood. These TCRs come from a young woman in good health.

The genes are TRBV15 and TRBJ2-5; D not certain. The CDR3 extends over 14 amino acids. V lost 0 bases to trimming and J lost 0 bases, with 5 bases between them. The germline gives CDR1 LNHNV, CDR2 YYDKDF (reference sequence). The CDR3 nucleotides read TGTGCCACCAGCAGAGATACTCACCAAGAGACCCAGTACTTC. Translation gives CATSRDTHQETQYF.

The chain is built from TRBV11-2 and TRBJ1-1; no clear D. The CDR3 runs to 16 residues. The germline CDR1 and CDR2 sequences are SGHAT and FQNNGV. Deletions cut 2 bases from V and 4 bases from J, with 17 bases between. CDR3 DNA sequence: TGTGCCAGCAGCTTACACATTGGGAGGGTTGGCACTGAAGCTTTCTTT. Protein sequence: CASSLHIGRVGTEAFF.

A single count supports this clone. V usage is TRBV14 and J usage is TRBJ2-2; 8 nucleotides line up with TRBD1. The CDR3 contains 18 residues. V shed 2 bases, J shed 4 bases, and the junction held 12 bases outside the gene matches. From germline, CDR1 is SGHDN and CDR2 FVKESK. CDR3 sequence: CASSQSRAHDRGTGELFF. CDR3 nucleotide sequence: TGTGCCAGCAGCCAAAGCCGGGCCCACGACAGGGGCACCGGGGAGCTGTTTTTT.

V gene TRBV7-8 combines with J gene TRBJ1-5, with a tentative D call TRBD1 (5 bases). This CDR3 spans 14 amino acids. Germline assignment: CDR1 SGHVS and CDR2 FQNEAQ. V was cut by 5 bases and J by 4 bases, with 12 bases left in between. CDR3: CASSTGLQNQPQHF. The CDR3 DNA sequence: TGTGCCAGCAGCACGGGACTGCAAAATCAGCCCCAGCATTTT.

The V call is TRBV7-9, the J call TRBJ2-7; 12 bases map to TRBD2. With V trimmed by 3 bases and J by 3 bases, 6 bases remained unmatched. Germline V CDR1 and CDR2: SEHNR, FQNEAQ (reference sequence). The CDR3 has 16 residues. As DNA, the CDR3 is TGTGCCAGCAGCTTGGGGACTAGCGGGTCCTTCTACGAGCAGTACTTC. Its translation is CASSLGTSGSFYEQYF.

The rearrangement uses TRBV29-1 and TRBJ2-5; D possibly corresponds to TRBD1 (6 bases). The germline V gene has CDR1 SQVTM and CDR2 ANQGSEA. The CDR3 runs to 12 residues. V lost 7 bases and J 4 bases, leaving 13 bases between the germline ends. CDR3 nucleotide sequence: TGCAGCGGTAAACAGGGTGGAGAGACCCAGTACTTC. Encoded protein: CSGKQGGETQYF.

The chain couples TRBV5-1 to TRBJ1-1; TRBD1 agrees at 8 bases. The CDR3 extends over 15 amino acids. Per the germline V gene, CDR1 is SGHRS and CDR2 is YFSETQ. Trimming at V came to 3 bases and at J to 2 bases, leaving 6 bases not matched to a gene. CDR3: CASSSSTGVNTEAFF. In DNA form, the CDR3 reads TGCGCCAGCAGCTCTTCGACAGGGGTTAACACTGAAGCTTTCTTT.

The chain joins TRBV7-9 to TRBJ2-3; D unclear. This CDR3 comprises 12 residues. Germline V gene lookup returns CDR1 SEHNR and CDR2 FQNEAQ (reference sequence). V was cut by 4 bases and J by 4 bases, with 6 bases left in between. CDR3 protein: CASSWAADTQYF. In DNA form, the CDR3 reads TGTGCCAGCAGCTGGGCGGCAGATACGCAGTATTTT.

The chain couples TRBV24-1 to TRBJ2-3; D could derive from TRBD1 or TRBD2 (5 bases each). The germline V and J ends were trimmed by 8 bases and 2 bases, with 10 bases remaining between them. Germline V gene sequence: CDR1 KGHDR, CDR2 SFDVKD. CDR3 length: 13 amino acids. The CDR3 loop is CATMRGATDTQYF. CDR3 sequence (DNA): TGTGCCACCATGCGAGGGGCCACAGATACGCAGTATTTT.

This clone was seen a single time. CDR3 in amino acids: CASSVPYNSPLHF. The CDR3 nucleotides are TGTGCCAGCAGTGTACCTTATAATTCACCCCTCCACTTT. The V call is TRBV2, the J call TRBJ1-6; D uncertain. Trimming removed 4 bases from V and 4 bases from J, with 5 bases in between. The germline V gene encodes CDR1 SNHLY and CDR2 FYNNEI. The CDR3 extends over 13 amino acids.

The rearrangement uses TRBV3-1 (or the pseudogene TRBV3-2) and TRBJ2-7, with TRBD2 matching over 14 bases. Germline V gives CDR1 LGHDT, CDR2 YNNKEL (reference sequence). V trimming: 2 bases; J trimming: 6 bases; junction bases outside the gene matches: 3. This CDR3 is built from 15 residues. CDR3 in amino acids: CASSQWGLAGVEQYF. DNA for the CDR3: TGTGCCAGCAGCCAATGGGGACTAGCGGGAGTCGAGCAGTACTTC.

The rearrangement joins TRBV15 to TRBJ2-2, with 7 bases matching TRBD2. This CDR3 region has 17 residues. The J segment lost 6 bases and the V segment lost 0 bases, leaving 10 bases of the junction unmatched. From germline, CDR1 is LNHNV and CDR2 YYDKDF (reference sequence). The CDR3 region has the DNA TGTGCCACCAGCAGAGATCTAGGCGGGGGTAGAGCCGGGGAGCTGTTTTTT. Translation: CATSRDLGGGRAGELFF. The variable domain in full, completed from reference TRBV15 and TRBJ2-2, reads DAMVIQNPRYQVTQFGKPVTLSCSQTLNHNVMYWYQQKSSQAPKLLFHYYDKDFNNEADTPDNFQSRRPNTSFCFLDIRSPGLGDTAMYLCATSRDLGGGRAGELFFGEGSRLTVL.

V usage is TRBV20-1 and J usage is TRBJ2-1; no clear D. The CDR3 is made up of 14 amino acids. Germline CDR1 reads DFQATT; CDR2 reads SNEGSKA (reference sequence). The V end was cut by 3 bases, the J end by 0 bases, with 9 bases between. The CDR3 nucleotides read TGCAGTGCTAGTAGTTCCAGCTCCTACAATGAGCAGTTCTTC. Amino acids: CSASSSSSYNEQFF.